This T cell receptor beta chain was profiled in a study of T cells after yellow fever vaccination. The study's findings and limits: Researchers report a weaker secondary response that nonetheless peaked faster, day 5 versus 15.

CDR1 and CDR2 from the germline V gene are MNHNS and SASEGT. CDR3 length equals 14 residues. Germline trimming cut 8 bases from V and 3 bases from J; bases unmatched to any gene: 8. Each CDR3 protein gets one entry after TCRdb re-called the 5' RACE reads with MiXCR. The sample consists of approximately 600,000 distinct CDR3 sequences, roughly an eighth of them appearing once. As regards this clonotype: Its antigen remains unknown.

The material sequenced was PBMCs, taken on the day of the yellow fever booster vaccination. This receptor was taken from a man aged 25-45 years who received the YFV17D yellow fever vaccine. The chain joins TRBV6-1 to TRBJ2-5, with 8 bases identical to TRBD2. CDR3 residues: CASGSSGKKETQYF. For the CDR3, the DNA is TGTGCCAGCGGGAGTAGCGGGAAAAAAGAGACCCAGTACTTC.